This T cell receptor (beta chain) was recorded in a study of a mutant IDH1 vaccine in newly diagnosed glioma. The CDR3 has 16 residues. V was pared by 2 bases and J by 1 base, with 7 bases of the junction left unmatched. Germline loops: CDR1 MNHEY, CDR2 SMNVEV (reference sequence). Some clones are missing from TCRdb's copy, which holds only in-frame ones; the method was immunoSEQ multiplex PCR. Altogether more than 25,000 clones are present, roughly 80% being singletons, with the ten largest covering approximately 8.5%. With regard to this clone: The antigen remains undetermined.

Documented time point: week 35, safety follow-up. Doses consisted of 300 ug of mutant IDH1 20-mer peptide each, paired with topical imiquimod. Patients received eight vaccinations in weeks 1, 3, 5, 7, 11, 15, 19, 23. The sequencing used PBMCs, collected from a glioma patient whose treatment included an IDH1 peptide vaccine. The source of this sequence is a woman in her twenties or thirties with glioma. Some clones in this sample may be carry-over from other donors' samples. The gene calls are TRBV27 and TRBJ2-7; 8 nucleotides align to TRBD2. The DNA of the CDR3 is TGTGCCAGCAGTTTAAAGTTAGCGGGACGGTCCTACGAGCAGTACTTC. Its translation: CASSLKLAGRSYEQYF.